The clone carrying this TCR beta chain occurred many times. Its matching antigen is unknown. Losses at the gene ends were 0 bases for V and 7 bases for J; bases not matched to a gene: 6. The CDR3 has 14 amino acids. Germline V gene sequence: CDR1 DFQATT, CDR2 SNEGSKA (reference sequence). This record comes from a study of blood T cells in healthy people across ages. Whole-study findings and limits: While age rose, TCR beta diversity per million T cells dropped in a roughly linear way.

Primed by a sample-barcoded 5' primer and a J-beta primer mix, a second PCR proceeded for about 7 to 12 cycles. Tags on each cDNA molecule came from a template-switch adaptor with 12 random nucleotides. TCRdb reprocessed the 5' RACE reads with MiXCR, giving one entry per CDR3 protein. The data contain around 870,000 distinct CDR3 sequences, 25% to 35% of them singletons. The sequence was obtained from a woman older than 75 in good health. The chain recombines TRBV20-1 with TRBJ2-1, with 7 positions matching TRBD2. The sequencing input was blood. The DNA for the CDR3 is TGCAGTGCTAGAGAAGGTGGGGGGGGGAATGAGCAGTTCTTC. It codes for CSAREGGGGNEQFF.